A single count supports the clone carrying this TCR beta chain. V lost 0 bases, J lost 5 bases, and 11 bases lay in between. CDR1 MNHNY and CDR2 SVGAGI come from the germline V gene (reference sequence). The CDR3 runs to 14 residues. The entry originates in a study of OX40 agonist ivuxolimab in advanced cancers. At the level of the study: The patients' treatment was ivuxolimab, an agonistic anti-OX40 (CD134) antibody. Partial response was recorded in three patients: one hepatocellular carcinoma and two cutaneous melanoma cases.

Using immunoSEQ multiplex PCR, the repertoire was profiled, and TCRdb retains in-frame clones only, with some absent. The table has under 100,000 clones, roughly 84% seen once. This TCR came from an adult with an advanced solid tumor such as melanoma, head and neck, liver or kidney cancer. Sequenced here: CD4+ or CD8+ T cells sorted from blood, sampled in a trial of the OX40 agonist ivuxolimab. The V gene is TRBV6-6, the J gene TRBJ2-7, with D possibly being TRBD1 (6 bases). The CDR3 nucleotides read TGTGCCAGCAGTTACTCAATCTCAGGGGACGAGCAGTACTTC. Protein sequence: CASSYSISGDEQYF.